The T cell receptor (beta chain) described here comes from a study of blood T cells in healthy people across ages. This CDR3 spans 13 amino acids. Deletions cut 3 bases from V and 0 bases from J, with 8 bases between. CDR1 and CDR2 (germline): DFQATT, SNEGSKA (reference sequence). Next came a second PCR, run for roughly 6 to 11 cycles, which used a sample-barcoded 5' primer along with a J-beta primer mix. Each of the cDNA molecules was tagged by a template-switch adaptor with 12 random nucleotides. TCRdb re-analysed the 5' RACE reads in MiXCR, keeping a single row per CDR3 protein. The sample lists about 1.1 million distinct CDR3 sequences; roughly two fifths were seen once. Each donor supplied approximately 10 milliliters of peripheral blood.

This TCR was recovered from a young man in good health. This chain connects TRBV20-1 to TRBJ1-1, with D uncertain. The sample was blood. CDR3 DNA sequence: TGCAGTGCTAGTACTGGGATGAACACTGAAGCTTTCTTT. Its translation: CSASTGMNTEAFF.